Listed below are T cell receptor beta chains from one sample, sequenced in a study of cytomegalovirus exposure and HLA in healthy donors. Profiling relied on immunoSEQ multiplex PCR, and the TCRdb table lists in-frame clones only, not all of them. This table lists about 160,000 clones. Material for sequencing was PBMCs. Receptors were obtained from a woman aged 60 to 75 in good health and CMV-seronegative. CDR3s include the opening cysteine and the closing phenylalanine or tryptophan. Each record gives: D gene, V gene, J gene, CDR3 DNA, CDR3 protein. The D gene is left open where the match is weak.

D gene: .
V gene: TRBV9
J gene: TRBJ1-4
CDR3 DNA: TGTGCCAGCAGCGTAGGGCAGGGGAATGAAAAACTGTTTTTT
CDR3 protein: CASSVGQGNEKLFF

D gene: TRBD2
V gene: TRBV4-3
J gene: TRBJ2-7
CDR3 DNA: TGCGCCAGCAGCCAAAAGCCGGGACTAGACTACGAGCAGTACTTC
CDR3 protein: CASSQKPGLDYEQYF

D gene: .
V gene: TRBV7-3
J gene: TRBJ1-1
CDR3 DNA: TGTGCCAGCAGCCCGTTTGGGAGGACTGAAGCTTTCTTT
CDR3 protein: CASSPFGRTEAFF

D gene: TRBD1
V gene: TRBV27
J gene: TRBJ2-7
CDR3 DNA: TGTGCCAGCAGTCCCCCGGACAGGGGGAGGTACGAGCAGTACTTC
CDR3 protein: CASSPPDRGRYEQYF

D gene: TRBD1
V gene: TRBV5-1
J gene: TRBJ2-7
CDR3 DNA: TGCGCCAGCAGCCTCCACAGGGGCGAGCAGTACTTC
CDR3 protein: CASSLHRGEQYF

D gene: TRBD1
V gene: TRBV30
J gene: TRBJ1-3
CDR3 DNA: TGTGCCTGGAGTACAGGGGCGGGTGGAAACACCATATATTTT
CDR3 protein: CAWSTGAGGNTIYF

D gene: .
V gene: TRBV19
J gene: TRBJ1-5
CDR3 DNA: TGTGCCAGTAGTATAGGGACAGTCCGCAATCAGCCCCAGCATTTT
CDR3 protein: CASSIGTVRNQPQHF

D gene: .
V gene: TRBV7-8
J gene: TRBJ1-4
CDR3 DNA: TGTGCCAGCAGCGTTACCGGGGGTAGGGAAAAACTGTTTTTT
CDR3 protein: CASSVTGGREKLFF

D gene: .
V gene: TRBV28
J gene: TRBJ2-1
CDR3 DNA: TGTGCCAGCAGGCCCGGCGGAATCTCCTACAATGAGCAGTTCTTC
CDR3 protein: CASRPGGISYNEQFF

D gene: TRBD1
V gene: TRBV18
J gene: TRBJ2-2
CDR3 DNA: TGTGCCAGCTCACCTTGGACAGGGGGGAACACCGGGGAGCTGTTTTTT
CDR3 protein: CASSPWTGGNTGELFF

D gene: .
V gene: TRBV6-5
J gene: TRBJ1-1
CDR3 DNA: TGTGCCAGCAGTTACTCACTTTGGGGGGGCACTGAAGCTTTCTTT
CDR3 protein: CASSYSLWGGTEAFF

D gene: TRBD1
V gene: TRBV11-2
J gene: TRBJ1-6
CDR3 DNA: TGTGCCAGCAGCCCCCGGGACAGGGACAATTCACCCCTCCACTTT
CDR3 protein: CASSPRDRDNSPLHF

D gene: .
V gene: TRBV5-6
J gene: TRBJ2-1
CDR3 DNA: TGTGCCAGCAGCCATCTGCGGGGTGAGCAGTTCTTC
CDR3 protein: CASSHLRGEQFF

D gene: .
V gene: TRBV19
J gene: TRBJ2-7
CDR3 DNA: TGTGCCAGTAGTAATCAGGGGACCTCCTACGAGCAGTACTTC
CDR3 protein: CASSNQGTSYEQYF

D gene: TRBD1
V gene: TRBV11-2
J gene: TRBJ2-7
CDR3 DNA: TGTGCCAGCAGCTTAGCCCGACAGGGGTCCTACGAGCAGTACTTC
CDR3 protein: CASSLARQGSYEQYF

D gene: .
V gene: TRBV6-5
J gene: TRBJ1-1
CDR3 DNA: TGTGCCAGCAGTTACTCGAGGCAGGGGAACACTGAAGCTTTCTTT
CDR3 protein: CASSYSRQGNTEAFF

D gene: .
V gene: TRBV5-1
J gene: TRBJ1-5
CDR3 DNA: TGCGCCAGCAGCTTGTGGAGTGATCAGCCCCAGCATTTT
CDR3 protein: CASSLWSDQPQHF

D gene: TRBD1
V gene: TRBV7-9
J gene: TRBJ1-2
CDR3 DNA: TGTGCCAGCAGCTCCCCAGGGGGAGCAGGGGGGAACTATGGCTACACCTTC
CDR3 protein: CASSSPGGAGGNYGYTF

D gene: TRBD2
V gene: TRBV5-1
J gene: TRBJ2-5
CDR3 DNA: TGCGCCAGCAGTCCGGGACTAGCGGTCAACGGGACCCAGTACTTC
CDR3 protein: CASSPGLAVNGTQYF

D gene: .
V gene: TRBV18
J gene: TRBJ1-1
CDR3 DNA: TGTGCCAGCTCGACAGGAAGTGAAGCTTTCTTT
CDR3 protein: CASSTGSEAFF

D gene: TRBD1
V gene: TRBV19
J gene: TRBJ2-1
CDR3 DNA: TGTGCCAGTACCGACAGGGGGCGCCGAGACAATGAGCAGTTCTTC
CDR3 protein: CASTDRGRRDNEQFF

D gene: .
V gene: TRBV2
J gene: TRBJ1-5
CDR3 DNA: TGTGCCAGCAATAGCCTTCCGGGAAGCAATCAGCCCCAGCATTTT
CDR3 protein: CASNSLPGSNQPQHF

D gene: .
V gene: TRBV19
J gene: TRBJ2-7
CDR3 DNA: TGTGCCAGTAGTTACCGGGACTCATCCTACGAGCAGTACTTC
CDR3 protein: CASSYRDSSYEQYF

D gene: TRBD1
V gene: TRBV6-1
J gene: TRBJ1-2
CDR3 DNA: TGTGCCAGTGGACAGGGCACCTATGGCTACACCTTC
CDR3 protein: CASGQGTYGYTF

D gene: .
V gene: TRBV10-1
J gene: TRBJ2-2
CDR3 DNA: TGCGCCAGCAGTGTACGGTCCAGAGGGACCGGGGAGCTGTTTTTT
CDR3 protein: CASSVRSRGTGELFF

D gene: TRBD1
V gene: TRBV6-6
J gene: TRBJ1-2
CDR3 DNA: TGTGCCAGCAGAAGACAGGGCACAGTAGCTAACTATGGCTACACCTTC
CDR3 protein: CASRRQGTVANYGYTF

D gene: .
V gene: TRBV25-1
J gene: TRBJ2-3
CDR3 DNA: TGTGCCAGCAGTGGTGGGCCAGATACGCAGTATTTT
CDR3 protein: CASSGGPDTQYF

D gene: TRBD2
V gene: TRBV7-3
J gene: TRBJ2-1
CDR3 DNA: TGTGCCAGCAGCTTAACGGACCCCCGGACTAGCGGGAGCAATGAGCAGTTCTTC
CDR3 protein: CASSLTDPRTSGSNEQFF

D gene: TRBD2
V gene: TRBV6-1
J gene: TRBJ2-3
CDR3 DNA: TGTGCCAGCAGTGCCCTAGCGGGAGGGACCACAGATACGCAGTATTTT
CDR3 protein: CASSALAGGTTDTQYF

D gene: TRBD2
V gene: TRBV7-3
J gene: TRBJ2-1
CDR3 DNA: TGTGCCAGCAGCTTAACGAGGCGGGCTAGCGGGGGGAATGAGCAGTTCTTC
CDR3 protein: CASSLTRRASGGNEQFF

D gene: TRBD1
V gene: TRBV6-5
J gene: TRBJ1-1
CDR3 DNA: TGTGCCAGCAGTCCTACAGGGGGCCAGTACACTGAAGCTTTCTTT
CDR3 protein: CASSPTGGQYTEAFF

D gene: .
V gene: TRBV6-6
J gene: TRBJ1-1
CDR3 DNA: TGTGCCAGCTGGCGGGACCTGAACACTGAAGCTTTCTTT
CDR3 protein: CASWRDLNTEAFF

D gene: .
V gene: TRBV7-2
J gene: TRBJ1-6
CDR3 DNA: TGTGCCAGCAGCTTAGATGGGCAGGGGAATTCACCCCTCCACTTT
CDR3 protein: CASSLDGQGNSPLHF

D gene: .
V gene: TRBV4-2
J gene: TRBJ2-3
CDR3 DNA: TGTGCCAGCAGCCAAGAAGGGGTGGTTCCCTTTTATCCTGATACGCAGTATTTT
CDR3 protein: CASSQEGVVPFYPDTQYF

D gene: TRBD2
V gene: TRBV6-5
J gene: TRBJ2-1
CDR3 DNA: TGTGCCAGCAGTTACCCGGGGGGGGTCGGTGAGCAGTTCTTC
CDR3 protein: CASSYPGGVGEQFF

D gene: TRBD1
V gene: TRBV29-1
J gene: TRBJ1-2
CDR3 DNA: TGCAGCGCCGCCGGGACAGGGTACGGCTACACCTTC
CDR3 protein: CSAAGTGYGYTF

D gene: TRBD1
V gene: TRBV7-3
J gene: TRBJ2-3
CDR3 DNA: TGTGCCAGCAGCTCCTGGACAGGGGCGTTCACAGATACGCAGTATTTT
CDR3 protein: CASSSWTGAFTDTQYF

D gene: TRBD2
V gene: TRBV9
J gene: TRBJ2-7
CDR3 DNA: TGTGCCAGCAGCGCTCGGGGGGAGACACCGACCTACGAGCAGTACTTC
CDR3 protein: CASSARGETPTYEQYF

D gene: TRBD2
V gene: TRBV10-3
J gene: TRBJ2-1
CDR3 DNA: TGTGCCACACGTCGTAGTTCGGGAGGCCTCTACAATGAGCAGTTCTTC
CDR3 protein: CATRRSSGGLYNEQFF

D gene: .
V gene: TRBV4-1
J gene: TRBJ2-7
CDR3 DNA: TGCGCCAGCAGCCTTACACCGGGACAACCGTACGAGCAGTACTTC
CDR3 protein: CASSLTPGQPYEQYF

D gene: .
V gene: TRBV7-8
J gene: TRBJ1-1
CDR3 DNA: TGTGCCAGCAGCTTAGGGGGAGACACTGAAGCTTTCTTT
CDR3 protein: CASSLGGDTEAFF

D gene: .
V gene: TRBV7-2
J gene: TRBJ1-1
CDR3 DNA: TGTGCCAGCAGCTTAGCGGGGGGGTTAGCCACTGAAGCTTTCTTT
CDR3 protein: CASSLAGGLATEAFF

D gene: .
V gene: TRBV19
J gene: TRBJ1-2
CDR3 DNA: TGTGCCAGTAGTATGGTCGTCCAGGGGACAGGCTACACCTTC
CDR3 protein: CASSMVVQGTGYTF

D gene: .
V gene: TRBV9
J gene: TRBJ2-7
CDR3 DNA: TGTGCCAGCAGCGTTCACAGGGCGGGCGAGCAGTACTTC
CDR3 protein: CASSVHRAGEQYF

D gene: .
V gene: TRBV7-2
J gene: TRBJ1-5
CDR3 DNA: TGTGCCAGCAGCTACCGACTCGATCAGCCCCAGCATTTT
CDR3 protein: CASSYRLDQPQHF